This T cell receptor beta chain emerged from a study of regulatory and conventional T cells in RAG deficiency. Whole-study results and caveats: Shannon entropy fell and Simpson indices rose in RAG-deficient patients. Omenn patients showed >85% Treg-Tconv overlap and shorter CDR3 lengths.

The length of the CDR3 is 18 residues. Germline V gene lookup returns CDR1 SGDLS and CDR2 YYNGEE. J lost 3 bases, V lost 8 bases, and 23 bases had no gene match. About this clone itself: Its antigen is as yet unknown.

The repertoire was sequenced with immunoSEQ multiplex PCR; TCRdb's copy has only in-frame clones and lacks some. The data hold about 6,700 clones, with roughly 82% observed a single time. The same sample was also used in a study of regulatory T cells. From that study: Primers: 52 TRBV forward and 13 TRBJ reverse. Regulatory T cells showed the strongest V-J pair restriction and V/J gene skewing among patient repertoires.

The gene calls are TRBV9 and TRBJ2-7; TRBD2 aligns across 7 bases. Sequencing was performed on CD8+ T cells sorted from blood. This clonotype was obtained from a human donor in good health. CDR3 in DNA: TGTGCCAGTAGGAATGGGGCTAGCGGAAGTCCTATTAACTACGAGCAGTACTTC. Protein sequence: CASRNGASGSPINYEQYF.